This entry describes one T cell receptor (beta chain). Its target is not known. This entry comes from a study of cytomegalovirus exposure and HLA in healthy donors. Across the study: In an earlier analysis, 90 million to 130 million unique TCR beta sequences were found from about 180 million T cells. Whole-study findings and limits: Most of the TCR beta V segments (in an earlier analysis) were productive either about 87% or about 30% of the time.

In the PCR, 60 Vbeta and 13 Jbeta primers were used. Assay: immunoSEQ multiplex PCR; the TCRdb copy retains only in-frame clones and omits some. In the table there are under 200,000 clones, 80% to 90% of which are singletons. V dropped 6 bases and J dropped 4 bases, with 12 bases sitting between them. The CDR3 extends over 13 amino acids. Germline-derived CDR1 and CDR2 are MNHNY and SVGAGI (reference sequence). J is TRBJ1-2 and V is TRBV6-6; possibly TRBD1 for D (5 bases). Sequencing was done on a sample of PBMCs. The sequence derives from a young man in good health and CMV-seropositive. As DNA, the CDR3 is TGTGCCAGCAGACAGGACGGGAGCTATGGCTACACCTTC. Translated, it gives CASRQDGSYGYTF.